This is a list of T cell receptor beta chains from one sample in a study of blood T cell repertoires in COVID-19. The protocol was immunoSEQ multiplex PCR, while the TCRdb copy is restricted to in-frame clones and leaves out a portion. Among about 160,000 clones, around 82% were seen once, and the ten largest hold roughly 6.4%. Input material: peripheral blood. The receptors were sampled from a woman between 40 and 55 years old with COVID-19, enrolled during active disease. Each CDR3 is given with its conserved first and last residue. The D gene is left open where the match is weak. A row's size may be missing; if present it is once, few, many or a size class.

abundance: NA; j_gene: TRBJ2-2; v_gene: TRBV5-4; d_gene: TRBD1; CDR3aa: CASSLDRSNTGELFF; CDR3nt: TGTGCCAGCAGCCTGGACAGGAGTAACACCGGGGAGCTGTTTTTT
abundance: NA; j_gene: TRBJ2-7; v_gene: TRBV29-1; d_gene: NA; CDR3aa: CSVDLGTYEQYF; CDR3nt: TGCAGCGTTGACCTCGGGACCTACGAGCAGTACTTC
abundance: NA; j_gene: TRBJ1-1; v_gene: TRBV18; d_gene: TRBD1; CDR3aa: CASSTGMNTEAFF; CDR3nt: TGTGCCAGCTCGACAGGGATGAACACTGAAGCTTTCTTT
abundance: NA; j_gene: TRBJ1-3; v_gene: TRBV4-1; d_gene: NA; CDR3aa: CASSQGPRGSNSGNTIYF; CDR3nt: TGCGCCAGCAGCCAAGGGCCAAGAGGCAGCAACTCTGGAAACACCATATATTTT
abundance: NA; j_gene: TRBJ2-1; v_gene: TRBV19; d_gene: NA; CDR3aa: CASSIALRTLYNEQFF; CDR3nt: TGTGCCAGTAGTATAGCTCTAAGGACTCTCTACAATGAGCAGTTCTTC
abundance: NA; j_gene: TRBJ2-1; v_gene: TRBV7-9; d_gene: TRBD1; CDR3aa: CASSPDRGHLNEQFF; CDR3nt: TGTGCCAGCAGCCCGGACAGGGGGCACCTCAATGAGCAGTTCTTC
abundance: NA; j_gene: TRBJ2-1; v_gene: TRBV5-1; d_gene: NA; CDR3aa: CASSSTGTPSSYNEQFF; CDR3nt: TGCGCCAGCAGCTCTACCGGGACTCCGAGCTCCTACAATGAGCAGTTCTTC
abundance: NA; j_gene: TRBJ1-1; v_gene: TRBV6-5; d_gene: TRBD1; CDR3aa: CASRLTGLGAEAFF; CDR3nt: TGTGCCAGCAGGTTGACAGGGCTTGGGGCTGAAGCTTTCTTT
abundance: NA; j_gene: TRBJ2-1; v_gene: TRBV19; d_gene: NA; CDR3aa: CASSPSYNEQFF; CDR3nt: TGTGCCAGTAGTCCATCCTACAATGAGCAGTTCTTC
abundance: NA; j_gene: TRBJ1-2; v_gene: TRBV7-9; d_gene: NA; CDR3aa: CASSDEGATLNYGYTF; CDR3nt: TGTGCCAGCAGCGACGAGGGAGCCACACTTAACTATGGCTACACCTTC
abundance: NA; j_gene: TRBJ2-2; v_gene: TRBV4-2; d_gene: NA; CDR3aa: CASSHYLPAQRDTGELFF; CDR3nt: TGTGCCAGCAGCCATTATTTACCGGCCCAGCGAGACACCGGGGAGCTGTTTTTT
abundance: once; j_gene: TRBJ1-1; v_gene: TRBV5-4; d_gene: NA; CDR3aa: CASSTGTKEAFF; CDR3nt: TGTGCCAGCAGTACCGGGACAAAGGAAGCTTTCTTT
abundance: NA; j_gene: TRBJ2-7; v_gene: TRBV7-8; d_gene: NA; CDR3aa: CASSLSAGDGRQYF; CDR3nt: TGTGCCAGCAGCTTAAGCGCAGGGGATGGTAGGCAGTACTTC
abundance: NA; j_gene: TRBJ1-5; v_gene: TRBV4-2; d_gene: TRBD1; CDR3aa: CASSQEGTGNQPQHF; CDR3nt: TGTGCCAGCAGCCAAGAAGGGACAGGGAATCAGCCCCAGCATTTT
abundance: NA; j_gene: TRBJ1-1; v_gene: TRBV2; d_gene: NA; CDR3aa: CASSRDNLMNTEAFF; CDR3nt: TGTGCCAGCAGTCGGGACAATCTAATGAACACTGAAGCTTTCTTT
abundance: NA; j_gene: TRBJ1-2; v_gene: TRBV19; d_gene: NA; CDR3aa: CASSIAGDNYGYTF; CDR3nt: TGTGCCAGTAGTATAGCGGGAGATAACTATGGCTACACCTTC
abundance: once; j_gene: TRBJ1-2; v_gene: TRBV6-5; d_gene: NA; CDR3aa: CASSYTQGPRGGYTF; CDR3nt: TGTGCCAGCAGTTACACGCAGGGGCCTCGGGGTGGCTACACCTTC
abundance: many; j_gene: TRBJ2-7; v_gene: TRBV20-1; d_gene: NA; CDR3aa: CSASKSGSYEQYF; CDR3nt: TGCAGTGCTAGTAAATCGGGCTCCTACGAGCAGTACTTC
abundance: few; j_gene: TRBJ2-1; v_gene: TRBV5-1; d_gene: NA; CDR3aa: CASSLNFGNEQFF; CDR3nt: TGCGCCAGCAGCTTGAATTTCGGCAATGAGCAGTTCTTC
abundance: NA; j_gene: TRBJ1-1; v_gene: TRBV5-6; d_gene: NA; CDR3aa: CASSRRGNTEAFF; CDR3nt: TGTGCCAGCAGCCGCCGGGGGAACACTGAAGCTTTCTTT
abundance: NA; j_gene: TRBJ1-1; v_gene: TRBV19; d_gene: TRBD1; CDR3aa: CASSWGTATMNTEAFF; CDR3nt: TGTGCCAGTAGTTGGGGGACAGCAACAATGAACACTGAAGCTTTCTTT
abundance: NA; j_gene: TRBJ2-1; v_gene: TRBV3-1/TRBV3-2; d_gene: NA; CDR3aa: CASSQVGGSGEQFF; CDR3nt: TGTGCCAGCAGCCAAGTTGGGGGCTCGGGTGAGCAGTTCTTC
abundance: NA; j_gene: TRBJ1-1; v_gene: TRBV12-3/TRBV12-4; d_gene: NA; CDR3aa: CASRRRDTEAFF; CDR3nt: TGTGCCAGCAGACGCAGGGACACTGAAGCTTTCTTT
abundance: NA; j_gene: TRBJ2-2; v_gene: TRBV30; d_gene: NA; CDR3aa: CAWSVVGGGTGELFF; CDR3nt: TGTGCCTGGAGTGTAGTGGGGGGAGGAACCGGGGAGCTGTTTTTT
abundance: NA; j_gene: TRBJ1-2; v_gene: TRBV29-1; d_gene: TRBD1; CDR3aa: CSVDTGGGQGGDYGYTF; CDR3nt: TGCAGCGTTGACACGGGAGGGGGACAGGGAGGGGACTATGGCTACACCTTC
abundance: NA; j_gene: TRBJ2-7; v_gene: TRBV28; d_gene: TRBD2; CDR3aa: CALRRGRTSGSDEQYF; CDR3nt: TGTGCCCTACGACGGGGCCGGACTAGCGGGAGCGACGAGCAGTACTTC
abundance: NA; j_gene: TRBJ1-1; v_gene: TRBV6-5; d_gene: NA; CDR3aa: CASRGLNTEAFF; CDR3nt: TGTGCCAGCCGGGGGTTGAACACTGAAGCTTTCTTT
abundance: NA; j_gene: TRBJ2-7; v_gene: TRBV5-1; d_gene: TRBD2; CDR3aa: CASSPGTSGRSWEQYF; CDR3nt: TGCGCCAGCAGCCCGGGGACTAGCGGGAGATCTTGGGAGCAGTACTTC
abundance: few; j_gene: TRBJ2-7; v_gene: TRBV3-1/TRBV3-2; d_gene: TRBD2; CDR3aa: CASSPTSGTGEQYF; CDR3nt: TGTGCCAGCAGCCCGACTAGCGGGACCGGCGAGCAGTACTTC
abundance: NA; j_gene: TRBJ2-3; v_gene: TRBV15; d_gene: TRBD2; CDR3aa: CATSSQRGDTQYF; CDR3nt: TGTGCCACCAGCAGTCAGCGGGGGGATACGCAGTATTTT
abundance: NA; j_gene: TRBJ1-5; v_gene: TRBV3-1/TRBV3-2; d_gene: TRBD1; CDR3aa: CASSRHRGKDAPQHF; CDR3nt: TGTGCCAGCAGCCGACACAGGGGCAAGGATGCGCCCCAGCATTTT
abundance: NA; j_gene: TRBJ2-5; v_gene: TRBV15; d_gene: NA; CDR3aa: CATSRDKIRGLGEETQYF; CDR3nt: TGTGCCACCAGCAGAGATAAGATAAGGGGTCTTGGGGAAGAGACCCAGTACTTC
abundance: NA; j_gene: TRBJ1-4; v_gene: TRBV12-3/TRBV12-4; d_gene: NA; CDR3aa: CASRSYEKLFF; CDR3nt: TGTGCCAGCAGGTCATATGAAAAACTGTTTTTT
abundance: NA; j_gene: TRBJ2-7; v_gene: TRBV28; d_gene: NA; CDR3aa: CASSSSGNPPYEQYF; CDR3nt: TGTGCCAGCAGTTCCTCAGGGAACCCTCCCTACGAGCAGTACTTC
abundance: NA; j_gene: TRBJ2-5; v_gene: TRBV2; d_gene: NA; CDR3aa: CASSKRVQETQYF; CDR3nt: TGTGCCAGCAGCAAGCGAGTCCAAGAGACCCAGTACTTC
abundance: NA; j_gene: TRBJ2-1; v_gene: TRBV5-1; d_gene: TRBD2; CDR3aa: CASSLAMGGRGASSYNEQFF; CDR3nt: TGCGCCAGCAGCTTGGCCATGGGCGGGAGAGGGGCTAGCTCCTACAATGAGCAGTTCTTC
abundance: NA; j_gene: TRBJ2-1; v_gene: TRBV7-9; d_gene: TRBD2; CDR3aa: CASSLPASSGRREQFF; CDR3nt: TGTGCCAGCAGCCTTCCTGCCTCTAGCGGGAGACGGGAGCAGTTCTTC
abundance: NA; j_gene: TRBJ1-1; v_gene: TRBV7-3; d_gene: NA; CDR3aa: CASSRIVNTEAFF; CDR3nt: TGTGCCAGCAGCCGTATAGTAAACACTGAAGCTTTCTTT
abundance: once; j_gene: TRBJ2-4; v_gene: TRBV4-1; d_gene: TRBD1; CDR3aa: CASSPQGLAKNIQYF; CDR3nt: TGCGCCAGCAGCCCACAGGGGTTGGCCAAAAACATTCAGTACTTC
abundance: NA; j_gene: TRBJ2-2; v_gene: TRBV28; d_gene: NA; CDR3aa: CASSFQVGELFF; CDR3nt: TGTGCCAGCAGTTTTCAGGTCGGGGAGCTGTTTTTT
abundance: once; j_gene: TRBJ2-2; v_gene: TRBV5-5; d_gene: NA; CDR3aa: CASSFVNRVPGELFF; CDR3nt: TGTGCCAGCAGCTTCGTAAACAGGGTTCCCGGGGAGCTGTTTTTT
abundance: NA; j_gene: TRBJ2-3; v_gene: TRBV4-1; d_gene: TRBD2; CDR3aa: CASSSRGVPEDTQYF; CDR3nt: TGCGCCAGCAGCTCGCGGGGGGTCCCCGAAGATACGCAGTATTTT
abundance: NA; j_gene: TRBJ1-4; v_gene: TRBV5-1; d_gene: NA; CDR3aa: CASSLGHSATNEKLFF; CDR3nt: TGCGCCAGCAGCTTGGGACATTCTGCAACTAATGAAAAACTGTTTTTT
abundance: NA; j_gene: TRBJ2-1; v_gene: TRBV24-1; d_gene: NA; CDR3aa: CATSSNEQFF; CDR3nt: TGTGCCACCAGCTCGAATGAGCAGTTCTTC
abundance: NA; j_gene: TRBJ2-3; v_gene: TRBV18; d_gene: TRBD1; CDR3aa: CASSPGQGAYTQYF; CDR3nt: TGTGCCAGCTCACCGGGACAGGGGGCATATACGCAGTATTTT
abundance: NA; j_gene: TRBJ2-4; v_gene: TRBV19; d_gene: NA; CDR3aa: CASAKSAKNIQYF; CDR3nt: TGTGCCAGTGCTAAGTCGGCCAAAAACATTCAGTACTTC
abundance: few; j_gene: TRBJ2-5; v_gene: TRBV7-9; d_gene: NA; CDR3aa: CASSLGGRTQETQYF; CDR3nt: TGTGCCAGCAGCTTAGGGGGGCGGACCCAAGAGACCCAGTACTTC
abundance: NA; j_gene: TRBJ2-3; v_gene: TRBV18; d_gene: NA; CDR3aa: CASSPYSPQGSKYSTDTQYF; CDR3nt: TGTGCCAGCTCACCTTATAGTCCCCAGGGGTCGAAATATAGCACAGATACGCAGTATTTT
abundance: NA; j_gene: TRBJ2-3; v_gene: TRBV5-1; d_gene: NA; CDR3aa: CASSLWPGATDTQYF; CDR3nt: TGCGCCAGCAGCTTGTGGCCGGGTGCTACAGATACGCAGTATTTT
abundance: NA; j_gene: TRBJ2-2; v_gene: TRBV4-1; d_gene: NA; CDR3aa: CASSQSQILTGELFF; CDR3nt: TGCGCCAGCAGCCAATCCCAGATTCTCACCGGGGAGCTGTTTTTT
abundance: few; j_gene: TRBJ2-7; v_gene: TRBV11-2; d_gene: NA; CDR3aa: CASKRPGHPSYEQYF; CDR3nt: TGTGCCAGCAAACGTCCCGGACACCCCTCCTACGAGCAGTACTTC
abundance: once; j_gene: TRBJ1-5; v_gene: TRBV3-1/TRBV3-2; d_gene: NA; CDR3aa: CASSATQNSNQPQHF; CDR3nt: TGTGCCAGCAGCGCTACTCAAAATAGCAATCAGCCCCAGCATTTT
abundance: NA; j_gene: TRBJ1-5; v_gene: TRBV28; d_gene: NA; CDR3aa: CASSLFRGSNQPQHF; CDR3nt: TGTGCCAGCAGTTTATTCAGGGGAAGCAATCAGCCCCAGCATTTT
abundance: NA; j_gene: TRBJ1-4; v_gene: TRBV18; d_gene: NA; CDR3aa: CASSIQPTNEKLFF; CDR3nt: TGTGCCAGCTCTATACAGCCAACTAATGAAAAACTGTTTTTT
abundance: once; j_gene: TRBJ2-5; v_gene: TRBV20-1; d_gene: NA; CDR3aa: CSAYREGTQYF; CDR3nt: TGCAGTGCTTACAGGGAAGGGACCCAGTACTTC
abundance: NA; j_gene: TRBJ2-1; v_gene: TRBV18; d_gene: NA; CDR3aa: CASSPDNYNEQFF; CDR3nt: TGTGCCAGCTCACCAGACAACTACAATGAGCAGTTCTTC
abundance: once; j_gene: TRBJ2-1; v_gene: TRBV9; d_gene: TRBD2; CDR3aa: CASSVRDGSSGYNEQFF; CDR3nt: TGTGCCAGCAGCGTGAGGGATGGCTCTAGCGGGTACAATGAGCAGTTCTTC
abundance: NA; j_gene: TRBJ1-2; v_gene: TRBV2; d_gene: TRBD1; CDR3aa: CASRIQGVDYGYTF; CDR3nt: TGTGCCAGCAGAATACAGGGGGTTGACTATGGCTACACCTTC
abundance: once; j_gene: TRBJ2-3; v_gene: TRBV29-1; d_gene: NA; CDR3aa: CSVVSGVTSTDTQYF; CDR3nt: TGCAGCGTTGTGTCGGGAGTAACTAGCACAGATACGCAGTATTTT